This passage covers 25 T cell receptor beta chains from one sample sequenced in a study of T-cell reconstitution after alpha-beta-depleted transplantation in children listed by TCRdb under 2016. Libraries were built with PCR. The sequencer listed for this sample is Illumina HiSeq 2500. TCR library preparation used molecular barcoding, with unique molecular identifiers applied to normalize quantification of the TCRbeta repertoire. TCRdb reworked the public reads: Q25 trimming with fastp, MiXCR clone assembly, productive beta chains retained. Rows are combined by CDR3 protein, so each entry shows the most common genes and DNA. Across this sample there are 450,000 to 550,000 distinct CDR3 sequences, with about an eighth seen only once. The ten biggest clones cover around 13% of the sample. What this sample's treatment or condition label stands for: allogeneic hematopoietic cell transplantation with graft depleted of TCRalphabeta T cells and CD19 B cells.

The sample was PBMCs, mostly from graft donor cells, taken 180 days after TCRalphabeta/CD19-depleted stem cell transplant. The receptors shown here come from a female patient aged 2-10 years who had a stem cell transplant for aplastic anemia, so the T cells may come from the graft donor.

The chain employs TRBV7-9 and TRBJ2-3, with no clear D. CDR3 size: 16 residues. V dropped 1 base and J dropped 2 bases, with 13 bases sitting between them. The germline V gene encodes CDR1 SEHNR and CDR2 FQNEAQ (reference sequence). CDR3 bases: TGTGCCAGCAGCTTAGGTCAGAATTGGAACACAGATACGCAGTATTTT. This gives the protein CASSLGQNWNTDTQYF.

Ten or more counts support this clonotype. CDR3 coding DNA: TGCAGTGCTAGAAGGGGGCTGAGCACTGAAGCTTTCTTT. It specifies CSARRGLSTEAFF. The genes are TRBV20-1 and TRBJ1-1; 7 bases are shared with TRBD1. The V segment lost 2 bases and the J segment 4 bases; nucleotides outside the gene matches: 4. The CDR3 runs to 13 residues. CDR1 DFQATT and CDR2 SNEGSKA come from the germline V gene (reference sequence).

The chain couples TRBV24-1 to TRBJ2-1; TRBD1 aligns across 7 bases. The CDR3 has 14 amino acids. Germline V gene lookup returns CDR1 KGHDR and CDR2 SFDVKD. The V segment lost 9 bases and the J segment 6 bases; nucleotides outside the gene matches: 10. CDR3 amino acids: CATGGGDRVNEQFF. CDR3 nucleotide sequence: TGTGCCACCGGGGGTGGAGACAGGGTCAATGAGCAGTTCTTC.

The chain carries TRBV7-9 and TRBJ1-4; TRBD1 might be the D (6 bases). This CDR3 is built from 15 residues. V was pared by 4 bases and J by 7 bases, with 16 bases between. Germline assignment: CDR1 SEHNR and CDR2 FQNEAQ (reference sequence). In DNA, the CDR3 is TGTGCCAGCAGCTCACGCGGGACATCAGGTGAAAAACTGTTTTTT. Its protein is CASSSRGTSGEKLFF.

The rearrangement links TRBV25-1 to TRBJ1-2; D gene uncertain. CDR1 is MGHDK and CDR2 is SYGVNS in the germline V gene. This CDR3 comprises 15 residues. Between the trimmed V and J ends, which lost 2 bases and 4 bases, there was a span of 14 bases. CDR3 region: CASSEGVVRPYGYTF. CDR3 nucleotide sequence: TGTGCCAGCAGTGAAGGCGTGGTCAGGCCCTATGGCTACACCTTC.

In this sample, this clonotype turned up a few times. The V and J genes are TRBV7-2 and TRBJ2-7; the match to TRBD2 covers 10 bases. In germline, CDR1 is SGHTA, CDR2 FQGNSA. The CDR3 length is 15 residues. The trim removed 5 bases at V and 4 bases at J, leaving 8 bases unmatched. The CDR3 protein is CASSPTTSGWYEQYV. The CDR3 DNA is TGTGCCAGCAGCCCAACGACTAGCGGGTGGTACGAGCAGTACGTC.

At least ten counts were recorded for this clonotype. The chain couples TRBV7-9 to TRBJ1-1, with D uncertain. This CDR3 is 12 amino acids long. Trimming left V 1 base short and J 7 bases short, with 7 bases between. In germline, CDR1 is SEHNR, CDR2 FQNEAQ (reference sequence). This chain's CDR3 is CASSLGRDEAFF. The CDR3 coding sequence is TGTGCCAGCAGCTTAGGGCGGGATGAAGCTTTCTTT.

Here the CDR3 reads CATGGVGKNIQYF. As DNA, the CDR3 is TGTGCCACTGGAGGGGTGGGCAAAAACATTCAGTACTTC. The V gene is TRBV6-2 or TRBV6-3, the J gene TRBJ2-4, with a possible D match to TRBD2 (6 bases). Germline CDR1 MNHEY, CDR2 SVGEGT. Trimming left V 10 bases short and J 3 bases short, with 13 bases between. This CDR3 comprises 13 residues.

The chain links TRBV7-2 to TRBJ2-7; D remains unclear. The CDR3 consists of 14 residues. Trimming removed 5 bases from V and 3 bases from J, with 14 bases in between. Germline assignment: CDR1 SGHTA and CDR2 FQGNSA. The CDR3 loop reads CASSVRGGNYEQYV. In DNA, the CDR3 is TGTGCCAGCAGCGTGCGTGGCGGAAACTACGAGCAGTACGTC.

The J gene is TRBJ2-1, the V gene TRBV5-1, with a possible D match to TRBD1 (6 bases). The germline CDR1 and CDR2 sequences are SGHRS and YFSETQ. Trimming shortened V by 3 bases and J by 5 bases, and 15 bases separated the two germline ends. The CDR3 totals 15 residues. CDR3: CASSWRLGGHNEQFF. DNA of the CDR3: TGCGCCAGCAGCTGGCGATTAGGGGGTCACAATGAGCAGTTCTTC.

The table lists this clonotype with a few counts. The V and J genes are TRBV11-2 and TRBJ2-7; no clear D gene. Germline V lookup: CDR1 SGHAT, CDR2 FQNNGV. The CDR3 spans 17 residues. V dropped 7 bases and J dropped 2 bases, with 24 bases sitting between them. The CDR3 sequence: CASTLGWVGSLTYEQYF. CDR3 nucleotide sequence: TGTGCCAGCACATTAGGTTGGGTCGGATCCCTCACCTACGAGCAGTACTTC.

The chain recombines TRBV4-2 with TRBJ2-1; 15 bases line up with TRBD2. Trimming cost V 4 bases and J 7 bases; bases outside gene matches: 11. The germline V gene has CDR1 LGHNA and CDR2 YNFKEQ. There are 18 residues in the CDR3. CDR3 nucleotide sequence: TGTGCCAGCAGCCCACAACTTGGGACTAGCGGGAGGAGGAATGAGCAGTTCTTC. This sequence encodes CASSPQLGTSGRRNEQFF.

The chain is built from TRBV7-9 and TRBJ1-5, with TRBD1 matching over 9 bases. This CDR3 contains 17 residues. J was trimmed by 6 bases and V by 4 bases; bases with no gene match: 13. The germline gives CDR1 SEHNR, CDR2 FQNEAQ (reference sequence). CDR3 sequence reads: CASSSTWTGEFGQPQHF. The CDR3 nucleotides are TGTGCCAGCAGCTCCACATGGACAGGGGAGTTCGGTCAGCCCCAGCATTTT. Combining the CDR3 with reference TRBV7-9 and TRBJ1-5 gives the whole variable domain DTGVSQNPRHKITKRGQNVTFRCDPISEHNRLYWYRQTLGQGPEFLTYFQNEAQLEKSRLLSDRFSAERPKGSFSTLEIQRTEQGDSAMYLCASSSTWTGEFGQPQHFGDGTRLSIL.

This clonotype has more than one count but fewer than ten. The chain is built from TRBV13 and TRBJ2-1; D remains ambiguous. The CDR3 extends over 12 amino acids. Per the germline V gene, CDR1 is PRHDT and CDR2 is FYEKMQ (reference sequence). V was cut by 5 bases and J by 5 bases, with 7 bases left in between. CDR3 sequence: CASSPPHNEQFF. DNA for the CDR3: TGTGCCAGCAGCCCCCCGCACAATGAGCAGTTCTTC.

This clonotype was seen a few times. This sequence joins TRBV6-2 or TRBV6-3 and TRBJ1-1; no clear D. V was shortened by 5 bases and J by 2 bases, with 15 bases between the two germline ends. Germline CDR1 reads MNHEY; CDR2 reads SVGEGT. The CDR3 sequence is 15 residues long. The CDR3 sequence: CASSQYRRENTEAFF. As DNA, the CDR3 is TGTGCCAGCAGTCAATACAGAAGAGAAAACACTGAAGCTTTCTTT.

This clonotype occurred a few times. This rearrangement joins TRBV11-1 to TRBJ1-6, with 8 nucleotides matching TRBD1. This CDR3 has 18 amino acids. With V trimmed by 2 bases and J by 5 bases, 11 bases remained unmatched. The germline V gene encodes CDR1 SGHAT and CDR2 FQDESV (reference sequence). The CDR3 sequence: CASSLNGQGRPDNSPLHF. The DNA for the CDR3 is TGTGCCAGCAGCTTAAACGGACAGGGCCGACCTGATAATTCACCCCTCCACTTT.

About this clonotype: Relative to the germline gene, one junction end is altered; a read error may explain this. The chain carries TRBV29-1 and TRBJ2-1; 12 nucleotides line up with TRBD2. This CDR3 has 17 residues. Looked up from germline, CDR1 is SQVTM and CDR2 is ANQGSEA. As DNA, the CDR3 is TGCAGCGGGATAAGGACTAGCGGGAAAAGCTCCTACAATGAGGAGTTCTTC. Its translation is CSGIRTSGKSSYNEEFF.

This clonotype was counted only a few times. V usage is TRBV20-1 and J usage is TRBJ2-1, with TRBD2 matching over 9 bases. The CDR3 contains 17 residues. V lost 0 bases to trimming and J lost 6 bases; unmatched junction nucleotides: 12. Germline V gives CDR1 DFQATT, CDR2 SNEGSKA (reference sequence). The CDR3 is CSARDNSVAGALNEQFF. The CDR3 DNA follows: TGCAGTGCTAGAGATAATAGCGTAGCGGGAGCCCTCAATGAGCAGTTCTTC.

This clonotype has at least ten counts. J is TRBJ1-1 and V is TRBV29-1, with unresolved D. The CDR3 spans 12 residues. The germline CDR1 and CDR2 sequences are SQVTM and ANQGSEA. V dropped 3 bases and J dropped 0 bases, with 5 bases sitting between them. The CDR3 sequence: CSVEELNTEAFF. Written as DNA, the CDR3 is TGCAGCGTTGAGGAGCTGAACACTGAAGCTTTCTTT. The complete variable domain, with remaining parts taken from reference TRBV29-1 and TRBJ1-1, reads SAVISQKPSRDICQRGTSLTIQCQVDSQVTMMFWYRQQPGQSLTLIATANQGSEATYESGFVIDKFPISRPNLTFSTLTVSNMSPEDSSIYLCSVEELNTEAFFGQGTRLTVV.

The table lists this clonotype with many counts. This chain connects TRBV5-5 to TRBJ2-3; 12 bases align to TRBD1. CDR1 is SGHKS, CDR2 YYEKEE, per germline (reference sequence). The CDR3 is made up of 15 amino acids. The J segment lost 4 bases and the V segment lost 4 bases, leaving 4 bases of the junction unmatched. CDR3 sequence (DNA): TGTGCCAGCAGCCGAGGGACAGGGGGCGCAGATACGCAGTATTTT. Protein: CASSRGTGGADTQYF.

This clonotype came up a few times. The chain uses TRBV12-3 or TRBV12-4 and TRBJ2-3, with 8 bases aligning to TRBD2. There are 16 residues in the CDR3. V shed 10 bases, J shed 2 bases, and the junction held 14 bases outside the gene matches. As DNA, the CDR3 is TGTGCCATCCAGCTGGGTCTAGCGGGCAACACAGATACGCAGTATTTT. It is translated as CAIQLGLAGNTDTQYF.

In this sample, this clonotype turned up many times. This chain connects TRBV6-2 or TRBV6-3 to TRBJ2-1; no firm D call. The CDR3 length is 15 residues. Germline values: CDR1 MNHEY, CDR2 SVGEGT. The V gene lost 6 bases and the J gene lost 0 bases, with 12 bases spanning the gap. DNA for the CDR3: TGTGCCAGCAGCGTAACCGCCAGCTCCTACAATGAGCAGTTCTTC. Residues: CASSVTASSYNEQFF.

The chain recombines TRBV3-1 with TRBJ2-1; 10 bases are a match to TRBD2. V lost 3 bases, J lost 6 bases, and 5 bases stayed unmatched. This CDR3 is 15 amino acids long. Germline V gene lookup returns CDR1 LGHDT and CDR2 YNNKEL (reference sequence). The CDR3 protein is CASSHRTSGINEQFF. CDR3 nucleotide sequence: TGTGCCAGCAGCCACCGGACTAGCGGAATCAATGAGCAGTTCTTC.

In its sample, this clonotype was seen a few times. The gene calls are TRBV27 and TRBJ2-7; tentatively, D is TRBD2 (6 bases). V gave up 2 bases and J gave up 2 bases, with 10 bases separating them. Per the germline V gene, CDR1 is MNHEY and CDR2 is SMNVEV (reference sequence). There are 14 residues in the CDR3. The CDR3 region has the DNA TGTGCCAGCAGTTTAGCGGGATCAACCTACGAGCAGTACTTC. Translation: CASSLAGSTYEQYF.

The rearrangement joins TRBV29-1 to TRBJ2-5, with 12 positions matching TRBD1. CDR1 is SQVTM and CDR2 is ANQGSEA in the germline V gene. Germline trimming cut 6 bases from V and 1 base from J; bases unmatched to any gene: 12. The CDR3 has 17 amino acids. CDR3 in amino acids: CSVFRDRGRPSQETQYF. For the CDR3, the DNA is TGCAGCGTCTTCCGGGACAGGGGGCGCCCGAGCCAAGAGACCCAGTACTTC.